The 26 T cell receptor beta chains below were found in one sample sequenced in a study of T-cell memory formation after mild COVID-19. TCRdb re-called the 5' RACE reads with MiXCR, one entry per CDR3 protein. In the table there are about 350,000 distinct CDR3 sequences, approximately 14% of which are singletons. The source material was PBMCs or a T cell subset sorted from them (not recorded which). These receptor sequences come from a man aged 18 to 30 who had mild COVID-19 (a few samples of this study predate the infection). Cell type and time point are not known.

This clonotype was counted only a few times. The chain has TRBV10-3 and TRBJ1-2, with D unresolved. This CDR3 has 14 amino acids. Germline loops: CDR1 ENHRY, CDR2 SYGVKD. Trimming removed 0 bases at V and 8 bases at J, with 13 bases between. CDR3 nucleotides: TGTGCCATCAGTGAGTCGCTGGACCTACCGGGCTACACCTTC. As protein: CAISESLDLPGYTF.

V is TRBV7-9 and J is TRBJ2-3, with D maybe TRBD2 (5 bases). V was clipped by 2 bases and J by 6 bases, with 18 bases between them. Germline-derived CDR1 and CDR2 are SEHNR and FQNEAQ (reference sequence). The CDR3 consists of 16 residues. The CDR3 bases are TGTGCCAGCAGCTTACTCGGGGTAGACCCCACGGATACGCAGTATTTT. It yields the protein CASSLLGVDPTDTQYF.

The chain has TRBV12-3 or TRBV12-4 and TRBJ1-1; no clear D gene. Trimming removed 6 bases from V and 11 bases from J, with 13 bases in between. The CDR3 contains 11 residues. CDR3 DNA: TGTGCCAGCAGGCTTGGTATGCCGGCTTTCTTT. It codes for CASRLGMPAFF.

This clonotype was picked up a small number of times. This chain uses TRBV4-3 with TRBJ1-6, with D unresolved. CDR3 length equals 16 residues. Looked up from germline, CDR1 is LGHNA and CDR2 is YSLEER. Trimming shortened V by 0 bases and J by 5 bases, and 11 bases separated the two germline ends. Here the CDR3 reads CASSQEWPPDNSPLHF. In nucleotides, the CDR3 is TGCGCCAGCAGCCAAGAATGGCCCCCCGATAATTCACCCCTCCACTTT.

The V and J genes are TRBV7-2 and TRBJ2-1; TRBD2 matches at 8 bases. Unmatched junction bases numbered 6, after V lost 7 bases and J lost 4 bases. This CDR3 has 14 residues. The germline gives CDR1 SGHTA, CDR2 FQGNSA. The CDR3 loop is CASTKLAGYNEQFF. CDR3 bases: TGTGCCAGCACCAAGCTAGCGGGTTACAATGAGCAGTTCTTC.

This clonotype was counted ten times or more. The J gene is TRBJ2-7, the V gene TRBV10-3; either TRBD1 or TRBD2 may supply D (5 bases each). Germline V gene lookup returns CDR1 ENHRY and CDR2 SYGVKD. Trimming cost V 3 bases and J 3 bases, with 12 bases left between them. The length of the CDR3 is 14 residues. For the CDR3, the DNA is TGTGCCATCAGTGAACGGCAGGGAGACTACGAGCAGTACTTC. It encodes CAISERQGDYEQYF.

This clonotype was seen once. The rearrangement joins TRBV3-1 to TRBJ1-6, with a possible D match to TRBD1 (5 bases). The CDR3 length is 14 residues. Between the trimmed V and J ends, which lost 10 bases and 10 bases, there was a span of 20 bases. The germline V gene has CDR1 LGHDT and CDR2 YNNKEL (reference sequence). CDR3 loop: CAIQRQSVFSPLHF. CDR3 coding DNA: TGTGCCATCCAGAGACAGTCGGTTTTCTCACCCCTCCACTTT.

As regards this clonotype: An end of the junction differs from the germline gene, which may be a read error. The V gene is TRBV28, the J gene TRBJ1-4, with D possibly being TRBD1 (5 bases). Looked up from germline, CDR1 is MDHEN and CDR2 is SYDVKM. The CDR3 consists of 14 residues. The CDR3 is CASSLFQGNDKLFF. CDR3 nucleotide sequence: TGTGCCAGCAGTTTATTCCAGGGTAATGACAAACTGTTTTTT.

The table lists this clonotype with a few counts. The chain uses TRBV7-8 and TRBJ1-2; D might be TRBD1 (6 bases). Germline CDR1 and CDR2: SGHVS and FQNEAQ. The CDR3 has 15 amino acids. V gave up 1 base and J gave up 8 bases, with 17 bases separating them. CDR3 residues: CASSLVLGASGGYTF. Here the CDR3 DNA reads TGTGCCAGCAGCTTAGTCCTGGGGGCCTCGGGGGGCTACACCTTC.

This clonotype was counted ten times or more. CDR3 nucleotides: TGCGCCAGCAGCCAAGAGTTCTCTGGAAACACCATATATTTT. This codes for CASSQEFSGNTIYF. This sequence joins TRBV5-1 and TRBJ1-3; D is undetermined. Germline V lookup: CDR1 SGHRS, CDR2 YFSETQ. V was shortened by 4 bases and J by 0 bases, with 8 bases between the two germline ends. The length of the CDR3 is 14 residues. Complete variable domain (other parts from reference TRBV5-1 and TRBJ1-3): KAGVTQTPRYLIKTRGQQVTLSCSPISGHRSVSWYQQTPGQGLQFLFEYFSETQRNKGNFPGRFSGRQFSNSRSEMNVSTLELGDSALYLCASSQEFSGNTIYFGEGSWLTVV.

The chain couples TRBV5-6 to TRBJ2-7; D perhaps matches TRBD2 (7 bases). Trimming cost V 5 bases and J 5 bases, with 11 bases left between them. Germline values: CDR1 SGHDT, CDR2 YYEEEE. The CDR3 runs 12 residues. The CDR3 DNA follows: TGTGCCAGCAGTGGGGGGGCCCACGAGCAGTACTTC. Translation gives CASSGGAHEQYF. The whole variable domain, filled in from reference TRBV5-6 and TRBJ2-7, reads DAGVTQSPTHLIKTRGQQVTLRCSPKSGHDTVSWYQQALGQGPQFIFQYYEEEERQRGNFPDRFSGHQFPNYSSELNVNALLLGDSALYLCASSGGAHEQYFGPGTRLTVT.

There are a few counts of this clonotype. This rearrangement joins TRBV6-5 to TRBJ2-3; TRBD2 agrees at 8 bases. The junction had 8 bases not matched to a gene; V was cut back by 5 bases and J by 4 bases. The V gene's germline CDR1 is MNHEY and CDR2 SVGAGI. The CDR3 runs to 15 residues. The CDR3 region has the DNA TGTGCCAGCAGTAACCCGGGGGGGCCGGCAGATACGCAGTATTTT. Translating gives CASSNPGGPADTQYF.

This clonotype turned up a few times. The CDR3 DNA reads as TGTGCCAGCACCTACATAGGGATGAACACTGAAGCTTTCTTT. Amino acid sequence: CASTYIGMNTEAFF. The V and J genes are TRBV7-9 and TRBJ1-1, with unresolved D. This CDR3 has 14 amino acids. Per germline, CDR1 SEHNR and CDR2 FQNEAQ (reference sequence). The germline V and J ends were trimmed by 7 bases and 0 bases, with 12 bases remaining between them.

The genes are TRBV7-2 and TRBJ2-1; D possibly corresponds to TRBD2 (6 bases). Germline V lookup: CDR1 SGHTA, CDR2 FQGNSA. CDR3 length: 13 residues. Trimming stripped 2 bases from V and 9 bases from J, with 11 bases between. For the CDR3, the DNA is TGTGCCAGCAGCTTAAGGCGGGGAGGTGAGCAGTTCTTC. Amino acids: CASSLRRGGEQFF.

The V and J genes are TRBV6-2 or TRBV6-3 and TRBJ2-3, with D tentatively TRBD1 (6 bases). Germline V gives CDR1 MNHEY, CDR2 SVGEGT. CDR3 length: 15 amino acids. Trimming stripped 6 bases from V and 2 bases from J, with 15 bases between. This chain's CDR3 is CASSWDTSNTDTQYF. CDR3 DNA sequence: TGTGCCAGCAGCTGGGACACGTCTAACACAGATACGCAGTATTTT.

This clonotype was seen more than once but under ten times. The chain joins TRBV20-1 to TRBJ2-1; 8 bases agree with TRBD2. The CDR3 is 13 residues long. The junction had 5 bases not matched to a gene; V was cut back by 3 bases and J by 7 bases. The germline V gene encodes CDR1 DFQATT and CDR2 SNEGSKA (reference sequence). CDR3 bases: TGCAGTGCTAGCCGGGGGGGCCGAAATGAGCAGTTCTTC. Amino acid sequence: CSASRGGRNEQFF.

This clonotype showed up many times. V is TRBV5-1 and J is TRBJ2-5; D gene unclear. Germline V CDR1 and CDR2: SGHRS, YFSETQ. This CDR3 has 14 residues. V gave up 0 bases and J gave up 2 bases, with 8 bases separating them. CDR3 sequence (DNA): TGCGCCAGCAGCTTGGGTCCAGAGCAAGAGACCCAGTACTTC. Its protein product is CASSLGPEQETQYF.

This clonotype turned up a few times. The chain employs TRBV5-1 and TRBJ2-7; maybe TRBD1 (6 bases). The CDR3 consists of 16 residues. Trimming removed 2 bases from V and 7 bases from J, with 22 bases in between. CDR1 and CDR2 from the germline V gene are SGHRS and YFSETQ. The CDR3 DNA reads TGCGCCAGCAGCTTAAGACAGGTACCGGCCTGGGGGGAGCAGTACTTC. Protein sequence: CASSLRQVPAWGEQYF.

V usage is TRBV6-5 and J usage is TRBJ1-6, with a weak D call TRBD1 (6 bases). Germline V gene lookup returns CDR1 MNHEY and CDR2 SVGAGI. V lost 3 bases and J 7 bases, leaving 10 bases between the germline ends. This CDR3 comprises 14 residues. CDR3 in DNA: TGTGCCAGCAGTTATTCGGGGGCGAATTCACCCCTCCACTTT. As protein: CASSYSGANSPLHF.

V gene TRBV9 combines with J gene TRBJ2-2, with 8 nucleotides matching TRBD1. V shed 9 bases and J 6 bases; nucleotides not matched to a gene: 22. In germline, CDR1 is SGDLS, CDR2 YYNGEE. The CDR3 is 18 amino acids. The DNA for the CDR3 is TGTGCCATGACGTCGGAGGACAGGGTAATAATATCTGCCGGGGAGCTGTTTTTT. Its translation: CAMTSEDRVIISAGELFF.

Only a few counts were recorded for this clonotype. The rearrangement joins TRBV7-2 to TRBJ2-1; D is tentatively TRBD1 or TRBD2 (5 bases each). Germline assignment: CDR1 SGHTA and CDR2 FQGNSA. The CDR3 extends over 12 amino acids. Trimming stripped 8 bases from V and 10 bases from J, with 15 bases between. CDR3: CASSRGRLEQFF. For the CDR3, the DNA is TGTGCCAGCTCCCGGGGCCGGCTAGAGCAGTTCTTC.

This clonotype was seen many times. The chain's CDR3 is CARRTQDQETQYF. CDR3 DNA: TGTGCCAGGAGGACGCAGGACCAAGAGACCCAGTACTTC. V is TRBV7-2 and J is TRBJ2-5; no definite D call. The CDR3 contains 13 residues. CDR1 is SGHTA, CDR2 FQGNSA, per germline. V lost 9 bases, J lost 0 bases, and 11 bases lay in between.

This clonotype showed up just a few times. The chain carries TRBV27 and TRBJ1-2, with 8 nucleotides matching TRBD1. CDR3 length: 13 residues. The V gene end was trimmed by 6 bases and the J gene end by 8 bases; junction bases not matched to a gene: 8. Germline CDR1 MNHEY, CDR2 SMNVEV (reference sequence). CDR3 amino acids: CASRRQGATGYTF. The CDR3 DNA follows: TGTGCCAGCAGGCGGCAGGGGGCTACGGGCTACACCTTC.

The chain links TRBV19 to TRBJ1-1; D may be TRBD1 (6 bases). V was clipped by 9 bases and J by 7 bases, with 12 bases between them. Germline V gene lookup returns CDR1 LNHDA and CDR2 SQIVND (reference sequence). The CDR3 contains 11 residues. CDR3 protein: CASYTDSEAFF. Here the CDR3 DNA reads TGTGCCAGCTATACGGACAGTGAAGCTTTCTTT.

A few counts support this clonotype. This rearrangement joins TRBV7-9 to TRBJ2-3, with 7 bases identical to TRBD2. This CDR3 comprises 11 residues. CDR1 is SEHNR and CDR2 is FQNEAQ in the germline V gene (reference sequence). The CDR3: CAGGGTDTQYF. CDR3 in DNA: TGTGCTGGGGGGGGGACAGATACGCAGTATTTT.

The V and J genes are TRBV5-6 and TRBJ1-2; 7 bases align to TRBD1. The length of the CDR3 is 18 residues. The J segment lost 5 bases and the V segment lost 0 bases, leaving 16 bases of the junction unmatched. Germline V gives CDR1 SGHDT, CDR2 YYEEEE. The CDR3 loop reads CASSLGHRGTPNAYGYTF. In DNA form, the CDR3 reads TGTGCCAGCAGCTTGGGCCACAGGGGAACCCCCAACGCATATGGCTACACCTTC. The entire variable domain, with the rest obtained from reference TRBV5-6 and TRBJ1-2, is as follows: DAGVTQSPTHLIKTRGQQVTLRCSPKSGHDTVSWYQQALGQGPQFIFQYYEEEERQRGNFPDRFSGHQFPNYSSELNVNALLLGDSALYLCASSLGHRGTPNAYGYTFGSGTRLTVV.